This passage covers 22 T cell receptor beta chains from one sample sequenced in a study of regulatory T cells in long-lasting Graves disease. Both iRepertoire HTBI primers and Arm-PCR of CDR3 regions were used to build the TCR beta libraries. TCRdb redid the calling of the multiplex PCR reads with MiXCR, one entry per CDR3 protein. The sample consists of around 510,000 distinct CDR3 sequences, 20% of them appearing once. The time point is: persistent/refractory GD, antithyroid drugs over 5 years with positive TRAb. The TCR library was prepared using RNA isolated from PBMCs. The sample here was peripheral blood mononuclear cells (PBMCs), taken when the disease was refractory, from a patient treated with antithyroid drugs. Source of these receptors: a female donor with Graves disease.

This clonotype has a handful of counts. The CDR3: CASSPATGSDTYEQYF. The CDR3 region has the DNA TGTGCCAGCAGTCCGGCTACGGGGTCGGATACCTACGAGCAGTACTTC. The chain couples TRBV7-9 to TRBJ2-7; tentatively, D is TRBD2 (5 bases). V gave up 6 bases and J gave up 2 bases, with 20 bases separating them. CDR1 and CDR2 (germline): SEHNR, FQNEAQ (reference sequence). The CDR3 runs to 16 residues.

This CDR3 reads CASSLSSGRARTGELFF. CDR3 coding DNA: TGTGCCAGCAGTCTCTCCAGCGGGAGGGCCCGGACCGGGGAGCTGTTTTTT. V gene TRBV6-2 or TRBV6-3 combines with J gene TRBJ2-2; the match to TRBD2 covers 10 bases. Trimming cost V 5 bases and J 5 bases; bases outside gene matches: 11. Germline assignment: CDR1 MNHEY and CDR2 SVGEGT. The CDR3 covers 17 residues.

Here the CDR3 reads CSFQRDSNQPQHF. The CDR3 DNA is TGCAGCTTTCAACGGGATAGCAATCAGCCCCAGCATTTT. V and J are TRBV29-1 and TRBJ1-5, with no clear D. This CDR3 is 13 amino acids long. Trimming removed 8 bases from V and 0 bases from J, with 11 bases in between. Germline loops: CDR1 SQVTM, CDR2 ANQGSEA.

The chain uses TRBV11-2 and TRBJ2-1; unclear D gene. V was pared by 0 bases and J by 2 bases, with 8 bases between. The germline gives CDR1 SGHAT, CDR2 FQNNGV. The CDR3 has 15 residues. CDR3: CASSLEEATYNEQFF. The CDR3 DNA is TGTGCCAGCAGCTTAGAAGAGGCCACCTACAATGAGCAGTTCTTC.

This clonotype was counted only a few times. The chain links TRBV5-6 to TRBJ1-2; D remains ambiguous. The CDR3 runs to 12 residues. Trimming pared 5 bases from V and 5 bases from J, leaving 10 bases between. Looked up from germline, CDR1 is SGHDT and CDR2 is YYEEEE. The CDR3 is CASSPDRYGYTF. The CDR3 DNA is TGTGCCAGCAGTCCTGATCGTTATGGCTACACCTTC.

This clonotype was picked up many times. The V and J genes are TRBV29-1 and TRBJ1-1; perhaps TRBD1 as D (5 bases). CDR1 and CDR2 from the germline V gene are SQVTM and ANQGSEA. Trimming took 7 bases from V and 0 from J, leaving 9 bases between them. The CDR3 loop spans 12 amino acids. The CDR3 DNA reads as TGCAGCGCGCGCAGGGTGAACACTGAAGCTTTCTTT. Its translation: CSARRVNTEAFF.

This clonotype came up many times. The chain combines TRBV27 with TRBJ1-5, with D unresolved. The CDR3 consists of 15 residues. CDR1 and CDR2 from the germline V gene are MNHEY and SMNVEV (reference sequence). The V end was cut by 1 base, the J end by 3 bases, with 10 bases between. The CDR3 is CASSLFPADNQPQHF. The CDR3 DNA follows: TGTGCCAGCAGTTTATTTCCCGCGGACAATCAGCCCCAGCATTTT.

The sample holds many counts of this clonotype. This chain joins TRBV6-1 and TRBJ1-1; D is perhaps TRBD1 (5 bases). The length of the CDR3 is 14 residues. CDR1 and CDR2 (germline): MNHNS, SASEGT. V was trimmed by 7 bases and J by 4 bases, leaving 16 bases between them. The CDR3 spells CASNSVWGSTEAFF. The CDR3 DNA reads TGTGCCAGCAATTCGGTCTGGGGGAGCACTGAAGCTTTCTTT.

The CDR3 bases are TGTGCCAGCAGTTCGACGACAGGGCGATGGAGTCAAAATGAGCAGTTCTTC. Protein: CASSSTTGRWSQNEQFF. V and J are TRBV28 and TRBJ2-1; 7 bases fit TRBD1. CDR1 MDHEN and CDR2 SYDVKM come from the germline V gene. The V gene end was trimmed by 4 bases and the J gene end by 7 bases; junction bases not matched to a gene: 16. CDR3 length: 17 amino acids.

J is TRBJ2-5 and V is TRBV5-5; possibly TRBD1 or TRBD2 for D (5 bases each). The V gene lost 3 bases and the J gene lost 5 bases, with 20 bases spanning the gap. CDR1 and CDR2 (germline): SGHKS, YYEKEE (reference sequence). The CDR3 length is 16 residues. CDR3 residues: CASSSGKGSSSETQYF. The CDR3 DNA follows: TGTGCCAGCAGCTCCGGGAAGGGGTCATCCTCCGAGACCCAGTACTTC.

This clonotype was counted at least ten times. The J gene is TRBJ2-2, the V gene TRBV6-4; 10 bases agree with TRBD1. The trim removed 5 bases at V and 0 bases at J, leaving 6 bases unmatched. Per the germline V gene, CDR1 is MRHNA and CDR2 is SNTAGT. The CDR3 is 17 residues long. The CDR3 region is CASSRSGTGANTGELFF. In nucleotides, the CDR3 is TGTGCCAGCAGTCGCTCTGGGACAGGGGCGAACACCGGGGAGCTGTTTTTT.

The genes are TRBV11-2 and TRBJ2-3; D possibly corresponds to TRBD2 (5 bases). Trimming pared 3 bases from V and 5 bases from J, leaving 15 bases between. Germline assignment: CDR1 SGHAT and CDR2 FQNNGV. The CDR3 has 15 amino acids. CDR3 nucleotides: TGTGCCAGCAGCTTCCCTGGACTGACGCAAGATACGCAGTATTTT. Translating gives CASSFPGLTQDTQYF.

Concerning this clonotype itself: Given a much more abundant clone one base away, this may be a read error. This chain joins TRBV20-1 and TRBJ2-7; possibly TRBD1 or TRBD2 for D (6 bases each). This CDR3 spans 15 amino acids. CDR1 is DFQATT and CDR2 is SNEGSKA in the germline V gene (reference sequence). The CDR3 sequence is CGARDPQGGTYEQYF. In DNA form, the CDR3 reads TGCGGTGCTAGAGATCCACAGGGAGGCACCTACGAGCAGTACTTC.

There are many counts of this clonotype. J is TRBJ2-2 and V is TRBV7-3; no definite D call. This CDR3 comprises 13 residues. Germline V lookup: CDR1 SGHTA, CDR2 FQGTGA. V was shortened by 6 bases and J by 0 bases, with 5 bases between the two germline ends. The CDR3 region has the DNA TGTGCCAGCAGTACAGCGAACACCGGGGAGCTGTTTTTT. It yields the protein CASSTANTGELFF.

The chain uses TRBV7-2 and TRBJ2-5; D might be TRBD1 (5 bases). V was pared by 3 bases and J by 1 base, with 9 bases between. CDR1 is SGHTA and CDR2 is FQGNSA in the germline V gene. The length of the CDR3 is 14 residues. CDR3 nucleotide sequence: TGTGCCAGCAGCTTGACGACAGCCCAAGAGACCCAGTACTTC. Encoded protein: CASSLTTAQETQYF.

This clonotype has ten or more counts. Here the CDR3 reads CASSRPPYYGYTF. The CDR3 nucleotides are TGTGCCAGCAGCCGCCCGCCCTACTATGGCTACACCTTC. This chain joins TRBV7-2 and TRBJ1-2; no clear D gene. V was trimmed by 5 bases and J by 3 bases, leaving 10 bases between them. Germline loops: CDR1 SGHTA, CDR2 FQGNSA. CDR3 length: 13 amino acids.

This clonotype was seen ten or more times. The V and J genes are TRBV10-3 and TRBJ2-5, with a tentative D call TRBD2 (5 bases). Germline CDR1 reads ENHRY; CDR2 reads SYGVKD. This CDR3 has 14 amino acids. The V end lost 1 base, the J end lost 2 bases, and 8 bases lay between the germline ends. The DNA of the CDR3 is TGTGCCATCAGTGAGTTAGGGAGACAAGAGACCCAGTACTTC. It specifies CAISELGRQETQYF.

A note on this clonotype: A clone one base away is much larger, so this may be a read error. V usage is TRBV6-1 and J usage is TRBJ2-5; D may be TRBD1 (6 bases). The germline CDR1 and CDR2 sequences are MNHNS and SASEGT. The CDR3 is made up of 15 amino acids. CDR3 in DNA: TGTGCCAGCAGTCCACCGGGACACGATGGGGAGACCCAGCACTTC. Protein: CASSPPGHDGETQHF.

This clonotype has a handful of counts. In DNA form, the CDR3 reads TGTGCCTTGGGGGACAGGGGCAACTCTGGGGCCAACGTCCTGACTTTC. This encodes CALGDRGNSGANVLTF. The chain recombines TRBV2 with TRBJ2-6; 10 bases agree with TRBD1. The V segment lost 11 bases and the J segment 0 bases; nucleotides outside the gene matches: 7. CDR1 is SNHLY, CDR2 FYNNEI, per germline. The length of the CDR3 is 16 residues.

This clonotype was recorded at least ten times. The gene calls are TRBV18 and TRBJ2-5; D tentatively fits TRBD1 or TRBD2 (5 bases each). Germline V lookup: CDR1 KGHSH, CDR2 LQKENI. V was cut by 6 bases and J by 5 bases, with 22 bases left in between. This CDR3 is 16 amino acids long. The CDR3 DNA sequence: TGTGCCAGCTCCCCGCGAGGGGCCCCACGGCGGGAGACCCAGTACTTC. It specifies CASSPRGAPRRETQYF. Using reference TRBV18 and TRBJ2-5 for the parts outside the CDR3, the full variable domain is NAGVMQNPRHLVRRRGQEARLRCSPMKGHSHVYWYRQLPEEGLKFMVYLQKENIIDESGMPKERFSAEFPKEGPSILRIQQVVRGDSAAYFCASSPRGAPRRETQYFGPGTRLLVL.

The chain has TRBV28 and TRBJ2-7; D may be TRBD1 (6 bases). The CDR3 totals 15 residues. CDR1 is MDHEN and CDR2 is SYDVKM in the germline V gene. The V gene lost 6 bases and the J gene lost 4 bases, with 19 bases spanning the gap. CDR3 DNA sequence: TGTGCCAGCAGCTTGGGCCCGGACAGTGCGTACGAGCAGTACTTC. Translated: CASSLGPDSAYEQYF.

This chain links TRBV10-3 with TRBJ2-2, with a tentative D call TRBD1 (5 bases). Trimming left V 3 bases short and J 4 bases short, with 18 bases between. The CDR3 totals 17 residues. Germline V CDR1 and CDR2: ENHRY, SYGVKD. The CDR3 DNA sequence: TGTGCCATCAGTGATTTATCGTTCAGGGTAGCCACCGGGGAGCTGTTTTTT. The encoded protein is CAISDLSFRVATGELFF.